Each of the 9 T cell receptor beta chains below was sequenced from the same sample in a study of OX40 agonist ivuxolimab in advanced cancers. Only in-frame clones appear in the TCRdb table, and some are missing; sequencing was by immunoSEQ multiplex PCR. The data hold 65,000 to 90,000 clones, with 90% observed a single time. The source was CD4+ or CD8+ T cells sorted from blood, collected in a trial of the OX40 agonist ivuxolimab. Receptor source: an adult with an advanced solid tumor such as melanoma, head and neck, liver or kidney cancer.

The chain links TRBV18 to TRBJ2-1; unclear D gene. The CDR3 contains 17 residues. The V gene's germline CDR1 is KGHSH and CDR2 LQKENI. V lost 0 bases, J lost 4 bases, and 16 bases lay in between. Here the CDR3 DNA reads TGTGCCAGCTCACCACCCGAGAAAGGAAGCATTTACAATGAGCAGTTCTTC. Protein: CASSPPEKGSIYNEQFF.

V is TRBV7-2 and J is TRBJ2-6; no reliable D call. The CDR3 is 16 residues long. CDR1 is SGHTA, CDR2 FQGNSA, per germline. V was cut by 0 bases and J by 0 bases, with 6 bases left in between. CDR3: CASSLAGNSGANVLTF. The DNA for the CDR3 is TGTGCCAGCAGCTTAGCCGGAAACTCTGGGGCCAACGTCCTGACTTTC.

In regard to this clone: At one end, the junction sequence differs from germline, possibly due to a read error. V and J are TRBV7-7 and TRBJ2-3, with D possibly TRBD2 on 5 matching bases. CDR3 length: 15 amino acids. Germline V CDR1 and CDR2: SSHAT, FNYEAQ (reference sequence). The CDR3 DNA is TGTGCTAGCAGCTTAGGAGCGGCAGGCACAGATACGCAGTATTTT. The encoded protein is CASSLGAAGTDTQYF.

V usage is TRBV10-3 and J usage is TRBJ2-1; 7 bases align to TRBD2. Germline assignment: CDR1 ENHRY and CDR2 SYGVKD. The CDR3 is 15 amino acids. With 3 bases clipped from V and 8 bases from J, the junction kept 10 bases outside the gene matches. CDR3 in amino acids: CAISDRGSNYDEQFF. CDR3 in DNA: TGTGCCATCAGTGACCGCGGGAGCAATTACGATGAGCAGTTCTTC.

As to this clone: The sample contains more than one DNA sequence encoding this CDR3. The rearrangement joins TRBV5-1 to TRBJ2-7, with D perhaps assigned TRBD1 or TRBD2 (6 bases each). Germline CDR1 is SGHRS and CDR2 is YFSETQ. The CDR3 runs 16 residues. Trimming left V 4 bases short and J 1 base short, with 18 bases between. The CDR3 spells CASSALQGSGSYEQYF. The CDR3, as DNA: TGCGCCAGCAGCGCCCTACAGGGTAGCGGTTCCTACGAGCAGTACTTC. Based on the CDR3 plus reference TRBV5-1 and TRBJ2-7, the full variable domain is KAGVTQTPRYLIKTRGQQVTLSCSPISGHRSVSWYQQTPGQGLQFLFEYFSETQRNKGNFPGRFSGRQFSNSRSEMNVSTLELGDSALYLCASSALQGSGSYEQYFGPGTRLTVT.

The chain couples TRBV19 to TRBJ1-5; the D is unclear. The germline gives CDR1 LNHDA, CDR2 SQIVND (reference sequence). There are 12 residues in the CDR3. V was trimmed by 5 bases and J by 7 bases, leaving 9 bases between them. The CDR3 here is CASSPRIQPQHF. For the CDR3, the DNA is TGTGCCAGTAGTCCCCGAATCCAGCCCCAGCATTTT.

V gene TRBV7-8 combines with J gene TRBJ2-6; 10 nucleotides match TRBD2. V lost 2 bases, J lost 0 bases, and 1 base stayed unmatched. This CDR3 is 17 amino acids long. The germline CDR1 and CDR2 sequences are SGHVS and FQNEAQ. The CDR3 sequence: CASSLIAGGSGANVLTF. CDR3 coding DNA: TGTGCCAGCAGCTTAATAGCGGGAGGCTCTGGGGCCAACGTCCTGACTTTC.

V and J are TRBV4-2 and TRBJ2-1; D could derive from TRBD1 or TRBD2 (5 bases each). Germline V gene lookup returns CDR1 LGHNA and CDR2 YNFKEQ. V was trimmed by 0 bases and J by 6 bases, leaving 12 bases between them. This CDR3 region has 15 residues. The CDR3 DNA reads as TGTGCCAGCAGCCAAGAGGGGACGCGAATCAATGAGCAGTTCTTC. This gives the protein CASSQEGTRINEQFF.

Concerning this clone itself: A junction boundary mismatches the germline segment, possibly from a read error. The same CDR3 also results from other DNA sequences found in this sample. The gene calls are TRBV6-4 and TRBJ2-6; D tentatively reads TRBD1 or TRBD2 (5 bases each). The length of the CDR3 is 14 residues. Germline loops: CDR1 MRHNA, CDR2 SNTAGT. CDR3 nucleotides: TGTGCCAGCAGTGAGTCCCCCGGGGCCAACGTTCTGACTTTC. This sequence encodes CASSESPGANVLTF.